Each of the 10 T cell receptor beta chains below was sequenced from the same sample in a study of cytomegalovirus exposure and HLA in healthy donors. PCR amplification relied on 60 Vbeta primers (plus 13 Jbeta primers). Sequencing was performed with immunoSEQ multiplex PCR; in TCRdb, only in-frame clones are kept and a portion is missing. Of around 130,000 clones detected, more than 65% appear once; the ten largest clones hold less than 3.5%. Sequenced input: PBMCs. Every receptor here comes from a man between 50 and 59 years old in good health and CMV-seronegative.

The chain uses TRBV30 and TRBJ2-7, with D tentatively TRBD1 (5 bases). With 2 bases removed from V and 1 base from J, the gap between germline ends came to 15 bases. The CDR3 extends over 15 amino acids. From germline, CDR1 is GTSNPN and CDR2 SVGIG (reference sequence). CDR3 in amino acids: CAWSPRRAYSYEQYF. The CDR3 region has the DNA TGTGCCTGGAGTCCCCGCAGGGCTTATTCCTACGAGCAGTACTTC.

The V call is TRBV28, the J call TRBJ2-3, with TRBD2 matching 9 bases. J gave up 1 base and V 2 bases, and 1 base lay outside the gene matches. The CDR3 extends over 15 amino acids. The germline V gene has CDR1 MDHEN and CDR2 SYDVKM. CDR3 coding DNA: TGTGCCAGCAGTTTAGCGGGGGGGCGCACAGATACGCAGTATTTT. As protein: CASSLAGGRTDTQYF.

This clone occurred once. The chain has TRBV6-6 and TRBJ1-5, with D maybe TRBD1 (5 bases). The CDR3 totals 16 residues. Germline CDR1 MNHNY, CDR2 SVGAGI (reference sequence). The V gene lost 0 bases and the J gene lost 1 base, with 10 bases spanning the gap. CDR3 bases: TGTGCCAGCAGTTACTCTCCCAGGACAAGCAATCAGCCCCAGCATTTT. Its translation: CASSYSPRTSNQPQHF.

This CDR3 is CASSVRSSPSTDTQYF. CDR3 DNA: TGTGCCAGCAGCGTCAGATCATCCCCTAGCACAGATACGCAGTATTTT. The V call is TRBV9, the J call TRBJ2-3; no clear D. Germline CDR1 is SGDLS and CDR2 is YYNGEE. V was shortened by 2 bases and J by 0 bases, with 13 bases between the two germline ends. There are 16 residues in the CDR3.

V gene TRBV18 combines with J gene TRBJ2-5; TRBD2 is a possible D gene (5 bases). Per the germline V gene, CDR1 is KGHSH and CDR2 is LQKENI. The CDR3 has 12 residues. The ends were cut back, 3 bases at V and 4 bases at J, with 6 bases in the middle. CDR3 amino acids: CASSPRGETQYF. CDR3 nucleotides: TGTGCCAGCTCACCCCGGGGAGAGACCCAGTACTTC.

CDR3 sequence reads: CASSPGYRGTNEKLFF. CDR3 DNA: TGCGCCAGCAGCCCGGGATACAGGGGAACTAATGAAAAACTGTTTTTT. This chain joins TRBV5-1 and TRBJ1-4; 7 bases map to TRBD1. CDR1 is SGHRS, CDR2 YFSETQ, per germline. The trim removed 4 bases at V and 1 base at J, leaving 7 bases unmatched. The CDR3 spans 16 residues.

V is TRBV15 and J is TRBJ1-2; D not resolved. CDR1 is LNHNV, CDR2 YYDKDF, per germline (reference sequence). V dropped 0 bases and J dropped 5 bases, with 13 bases sitting between them. The length of the CDR3 is 15 residues. CDR3 nucleotides: TGTGCCACCAGCAGAGACCCACAGAGTTCTTATGGCTACACCTTC. It specifies CATSRDPQSSYGYTF.

The chain links TRBV30 to TRBJ1-6; TRBD1 agrees at 7 bases. The CDR3 extends over 14 amino acids. V dropped 2 bases and J dropped 10; count of bases not matched to a gene: 8. Germline lookup yields CDR1 GTSNPN and CDR2 SVGIG (reference sequence). CDR3 nucleotide sequence: TGTGCCTGGAGTCGAACAGGGGCGAAGTCACCCCTCCACTTT. This codes for CAWSRTGAKSPLHF.

The chain joins TRBV30 to TRBJ2-7, with D maybe TRBD1 (5 bases). This CDR3 region has 12 residues. Germline lookup yields CDR1 GTSNPN and CDR2 SVGIG (reference sequence). Trimming took 2 bases from V and 4 from J, leaving 9 bases between them. CDR3 loop: CAWSTQGYEQYF. The CDR3, as DNA: TGTGCCTGGAGTACCCAGGGTTACGAGCAGTACTTC.

This clone was observed a single time. This chain's CDR3 is CASSPIAYGYNEQFF. CDR3 sequence (DNA): TGTGCCAGCTCACCAATAGCTTATGGGTACAATGAGCAGTTCTTC. The gene calls are TRBV18 and TRBJ2-1; D gene ambiguous. Trimming took off 2 bases at V and 4 bases at J, with 12 bases between the two ends. The V gene's germline CDR1 is KGHSH and CDR2 LQKENI. The CDR3 is made up of 15 amino acids.